What follows are 10 T cell receptor beta chains derived from one specimen sequenced in a study of neurological immune-mediated disorders. From the 5' RACE reads, TCRdb called clonotypes with MiXCR, one entry per CDR3 protein. The data show under 60,000 distinct CDR3 sequences, 4.5% to 7% seen once. The specimen was CD4+ T cells from blood. These receptors were collected from a woman in her late teens or twenties with multiple sclerosis.

This clonotype came up many times. The rearrangement links TRBV9 to TRBJ1-1, with 11 bases identical to TRBD1. The ends lost 4 bases at V and 4 bases at J; junction bases unmatched: 9. The CDR3 runs 16 residues. Germline values: CDR1 SGDLS, CDR2 YYNGEE. The CDR3 reads CASSHRTGGLGTEAFF. Here the CDR3 DNA reads TGTGCCAGCAGCCACCGGACAGGGGGCCTTGGCACTGAAGCTTTCTTT.

In this sample, this clonotype turned up many times. V gene TRBV2 combines with J gene TRBJ1-4, with 7 bases identical to TRBD1. Trimming removed 8 bases from V and 3 bases from J; junction bases left unmatched: 3. The CDR3 length is 13 residues. Per the germline V gene, CDR1 is SNHLY and CDR2 is FYNNEI. CDR3 sequence (DNA): TGTGCCAGCGCCCAGGGGGCTAATGAAAAACTGTTTTTT. It codes for CASAQGANEKLFF.

Many counts were recorded for this clonotype. The rearrangement uses TRBV11-2 and TRBJ2-5; no reliable D call. The V gene's germline CDR1 is SGHAT and CDR2 FQNNGV. The V and J ends lost 4 bases and 7 bases respectively, with 10 bases between them. The CDR3 contains 12 residues. CDR3 bases: TGTGCCAGCAGCTCCCCGTTCTTGACCCAGTACTTC. Translation gives CASSSPFLTQYF.

This clonotype was recorded at least ten times. This sequence joins TRBV12-3 or TRBV12-4 and TRBJ1-5, with D hard to call. This CDR3 is 13 amino acids long. V lost 6 bases and J 7 bases, leaving 13 bases between the germline ends. The CDR3 nucleotides read TGTGCCAGCAGCCCCACCGCTAACCAGCCCCAGCATTTT. Its protein product is CASSPTANQPQHF.

Many counts were recorded for this clonotype. V usage is TRBV4-2 and J usage is TRBJ2-5, with D tentatively TRBD2 (5 bases). V dropped 1 base and J dropped 4 bases, with 7 bases sitting between them. There are 13 residues in the CDR3. The germline CDR1 and CDR2 sequences are LGHNA and YNFKEQ. The CDR3 protein is CASSQAGGETQYF. CDR3 sequence (DNA): TGTGCCAGCAGCCAAGCCGGAGGAGAGACCCAGTACTTC.

This clonotype was recorded at least ten times. V gene TRBV7-8 combines with J gene TRBJ2-5; perhaps TRBD1 as D (5 bases). V shed 4 bases and J shed 2 bases, with 11 bases lying between them. Germline assignment: CDR1 SGHVS and CDR2 FQNEAQ. There are 14 residues in the CDR3. The CDR3 region is CASSSIRVQETQYF. The CDR3, as DNA: TGTGCCAGCAGCTCCATCAGGGTGCAAGAGACCCAGTACTTC.

The sample holds a few counts of this clonotype. The chain couples TRBV5-5 to TRBJ1-5, with 8 bases lining up with TRBD1. This CDR3 region has 14 residues. V was clipped by 2 bases and J by 5 bases; unmatched bases: 3. CDR1 and CDR2 from the germline V gene are SGHKS and YYEKEE (reference sequence). CDR3 nucleotide sequence: TGTGCCAGCAGCTTCGGACAGGGCTATCAGCCCCAGCATTTT. This gives the protein CASSFGQGYQPQHF.

This clonotype was observed many times. The chain recombines TRBV7-9 with TRBJ1-3; D is ambiguous. CDR1 is SEHNR, CDR2 FQNEAQ, per germline (reference sequence). The CDR3 has 15 amino acids. Trimming shortened V by 2 bases and J by 0 bases, and 8 bases separated the two germline ends. The CDR3 reads CASSLMGTSGNTIYF. As DNA, the CDR3 is TGTGCCAGCAGCTTAATGGGCACCTCTGGAAACACCATATATTTT.

In its sample, this clonotype was seen many times. The chain joins TRBV6-6 to TRBJ2-1; 10 bases match TRBD1. V gave up 3 bases and J gave up 9 bases; unmatched junction bases: 8. CDR3 length equals 15 residues. Germline CDR1 MNHNY, CDR2 SVGAGI (reference sequence). CDR3 sequence: CASSYFDRGLGEQFF. CDR3 DNA sequence: TGTGCCAGCAGTTATTTTGACAGGGGGCTTGGTGAGCAGTTCTTC.

This clonotype was counted ten times or more. V usage is TRBV12-3 or TRBV12-4 and J usage is TRBJ1-5, with D possibly being TRBD1 (5 bases). The length of the CDR3 is 17 residues. The V gene lost 1 base and the J gene lost 4 bases, with 17 bases spanning the gap. In nucleotides, the CDR3 is TGTGCCAGCAGTTTAGGGGATCAGGGAAATGCGAATCAGCCCCAGCATTTT. It yields the protein CASSLGDQGNANQPQHF.